The clone carrying this TCR beta chain showed up many times. Its target is not known. The study amplified TCR beta CDR3 regions using RNA transcripts. HTBI primers were employed in first-round RT-PCR, then a second-round multiplex PCR followed. Using its own MiXCR run on the multiplex PCR reads, TCRdb lists one record per CDR3 protein. The sample consists of hundreds of thousands of distinct CDR3 sequences, around 21% of them appearing once. These data originate in a study of Graves' ophthalmopathy and Graves' hyperthyroidism. General observations from the study: Ophthalmopathy versus stable hyperthyroidism: 13-signature model gave around 85% sensitivity, 70% to 83% specificity.

The CDR3 loop spans 19 amino acids. V shed 3 bases and J shed 4 bases, with 27 bases lying between them. CDR1 and CDR2 from the germline V gene are ENHRY and SYGVKD. Someone took the PBMCs out of 10 ml of fresh peripheral blood. This receptor was taken from a woman aged 18-30 years with stable Graves' hyperthyroidism. This chain joins TRBV10-3 and TRBJ1-2; tentative D call: TRBD1 (5 bases). The material sequenced was peripheral blood. The DNA of the CDR3 is TGTGCCATCAGTGAACACGCCCCGGACAAGGGCAGCGGCCTCTATGGCTACACCTTC. This codes for CAISEHAPDKGSGLYGYTF.